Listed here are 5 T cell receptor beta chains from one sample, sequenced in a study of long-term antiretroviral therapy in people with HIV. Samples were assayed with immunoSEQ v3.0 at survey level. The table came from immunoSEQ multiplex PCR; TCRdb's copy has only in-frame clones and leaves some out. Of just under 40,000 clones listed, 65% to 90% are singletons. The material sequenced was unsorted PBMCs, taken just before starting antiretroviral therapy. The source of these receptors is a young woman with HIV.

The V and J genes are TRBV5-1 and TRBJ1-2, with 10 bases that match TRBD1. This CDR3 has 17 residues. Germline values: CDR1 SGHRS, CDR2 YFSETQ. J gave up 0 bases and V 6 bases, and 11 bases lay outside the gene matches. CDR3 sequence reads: CASTPGQGRPANYGYTF. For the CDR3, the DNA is TGCGCCAGCACCCCGGGACAGGGGCGGCCAGCTAACTATGGCTACACCTTC.

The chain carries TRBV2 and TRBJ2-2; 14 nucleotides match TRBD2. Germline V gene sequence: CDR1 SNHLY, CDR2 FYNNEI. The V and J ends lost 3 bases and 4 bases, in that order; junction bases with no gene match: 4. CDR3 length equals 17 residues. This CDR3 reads CASSDGTSGRITGELFF. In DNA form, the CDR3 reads TGTGCCAGCAGTGATGGGACTAGCGGGAGAATCACCGGGGAGCTGTTTTTT.

The CDR3 loop reads CASSMTSGANTGELFF. The CDR3, as DNA: TGTGCCAGCAGTATGACTAGCGGGGCCAACACCGGGGAGCTGTTTTTT. This chain connects TRBV6-4 to TRBJ2-2, with 11 bases fitting TRBD2. The length of the CDR3 is 16 residues. Germline trimming cut 5 bases from V and 2 bases from J; bases unmatched to any gene: 4. Germline CDR1 and CDR2: MRHNA and SNTAGT.

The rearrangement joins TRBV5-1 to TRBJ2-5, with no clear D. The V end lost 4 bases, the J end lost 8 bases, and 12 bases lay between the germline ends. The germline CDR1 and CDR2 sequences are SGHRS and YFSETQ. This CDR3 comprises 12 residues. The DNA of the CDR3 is TGCGCCAGCAGCCTTCTGGGTGAAACCCAGTACTTC. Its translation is CASSLLGETQYF.

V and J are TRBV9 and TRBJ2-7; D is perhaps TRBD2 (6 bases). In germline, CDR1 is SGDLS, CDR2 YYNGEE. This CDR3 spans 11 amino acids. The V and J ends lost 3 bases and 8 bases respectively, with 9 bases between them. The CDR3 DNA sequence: TGTGCCAGCAGCGCGGGACTTCAGCAGTACTTC. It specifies CASSAGLQQYF.